This T cell receptor beta chain was identified during a study of T cells in localized non-small cell lung cancer. Study-level results: Detection in adjacent lung was observed for a median around 55 of the top 100 tumor clones. Uninvolved adjacent lung had higher T cell clonality than tumor and all other tissues.

TCRdb's copy holds only in-frame clones and misses some; the assay was immunoSEQ multiplex PCR. This repertoire shows 35,000 to 50,000 clones, around 75% found once; its top ten account for less than 45%. Trimming at V came to 3 bases and at J to 2 bases, leaving 21 bases not matched to a gene. Germline CDR1 and CDR2: MNHNS and SASEGT. CDR3 length: 20 residues. Remarks on this clone: The target antigen is unknown.

This sequence joins TRBV6-1 and TRBJ1-2; 7 nucleotides match TRBD1. This receptor was taken from a woman aged 40-69 years with stage II squamous cell lung carcinoma. The sample consisted of PBMCs, taken before any cancer treatment. CDR3 residues: CASSDPLRISGGPPNYGYTF. In DNA form, the CDR3 reads TGTGCCAGCAGTGACCCTCTCCGTATTTCAGGGGGGCCCCCCAACTATGGCTACACCTTC.